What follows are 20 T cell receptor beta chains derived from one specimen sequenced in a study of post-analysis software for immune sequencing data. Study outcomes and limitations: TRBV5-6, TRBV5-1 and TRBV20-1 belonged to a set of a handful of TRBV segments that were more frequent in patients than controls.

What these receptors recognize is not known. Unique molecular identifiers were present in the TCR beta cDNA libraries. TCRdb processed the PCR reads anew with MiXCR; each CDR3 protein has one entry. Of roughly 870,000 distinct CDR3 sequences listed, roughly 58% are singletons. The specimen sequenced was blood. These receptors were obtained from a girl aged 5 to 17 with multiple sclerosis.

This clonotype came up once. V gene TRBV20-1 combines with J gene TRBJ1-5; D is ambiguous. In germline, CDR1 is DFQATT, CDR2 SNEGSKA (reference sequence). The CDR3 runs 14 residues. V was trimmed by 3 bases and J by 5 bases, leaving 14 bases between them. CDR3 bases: TGCAGTGCTAGGGACCCTACGAGCCATCAGCCCCAGCATTTT. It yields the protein CSARDPTSHQPQHF.

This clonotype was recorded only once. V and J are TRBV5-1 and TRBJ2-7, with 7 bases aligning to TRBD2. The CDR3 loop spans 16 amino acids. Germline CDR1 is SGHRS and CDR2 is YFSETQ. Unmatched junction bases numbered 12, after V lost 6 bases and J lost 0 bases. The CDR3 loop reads CASTRGRGGSSYEQYF. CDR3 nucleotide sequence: TGCGCCAGCACCCGTGGAAGGGGCGGGAGCTCCTACGAGCAGTACTTC.

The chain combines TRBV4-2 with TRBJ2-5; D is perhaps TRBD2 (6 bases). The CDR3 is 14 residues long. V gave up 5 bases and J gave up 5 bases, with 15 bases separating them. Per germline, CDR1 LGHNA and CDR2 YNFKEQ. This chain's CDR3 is CASSARLGTETQYF. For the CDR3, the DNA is TGTGCCAGCAGCGCCAGACTAGGTACGGAGACCCAGTACTTC.

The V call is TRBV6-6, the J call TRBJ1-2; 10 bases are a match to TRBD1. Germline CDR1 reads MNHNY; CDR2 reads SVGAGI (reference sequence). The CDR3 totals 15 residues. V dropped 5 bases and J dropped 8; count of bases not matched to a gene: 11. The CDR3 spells CASSPRTGGTRGYTF. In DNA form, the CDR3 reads TGTGCCAGCAGTCCTCGGACAGGGGGGACTAGAGGCTACACCTTC.

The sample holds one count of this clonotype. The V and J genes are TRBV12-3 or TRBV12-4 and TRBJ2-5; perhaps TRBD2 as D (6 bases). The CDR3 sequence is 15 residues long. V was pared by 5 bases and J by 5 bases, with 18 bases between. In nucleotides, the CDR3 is TGTGCCAGCAGTCCCCGGGACTTACTGGGGGAGACCCAGTACTTC. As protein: CASSPRDLLGETQYF.

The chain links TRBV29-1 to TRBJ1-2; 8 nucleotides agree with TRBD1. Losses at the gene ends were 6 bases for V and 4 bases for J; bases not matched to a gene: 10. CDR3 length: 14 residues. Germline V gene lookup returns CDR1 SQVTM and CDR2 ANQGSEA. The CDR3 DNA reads TGCAGCGTGGGACCGGGACAGGACCTCTATGGCTACACCTTC. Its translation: CSVGPGQDLYGYTF.

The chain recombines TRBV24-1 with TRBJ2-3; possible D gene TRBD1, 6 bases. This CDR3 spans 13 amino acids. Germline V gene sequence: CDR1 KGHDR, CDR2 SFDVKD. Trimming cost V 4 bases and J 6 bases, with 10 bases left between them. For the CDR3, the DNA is TGTGCCACCAGTGACGCAGGGGAGGATACGCAGTATTTT. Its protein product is CATSDAGEDTQYF.

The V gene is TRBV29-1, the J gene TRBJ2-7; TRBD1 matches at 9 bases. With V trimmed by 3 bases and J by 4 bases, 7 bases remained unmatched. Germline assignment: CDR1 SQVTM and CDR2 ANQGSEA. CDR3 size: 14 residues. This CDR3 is CSVDPGQGRYEQYF. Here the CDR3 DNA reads TGCAGCGTTGATCCGGGACAGGGTCGATACGAGCAGTACTTC.

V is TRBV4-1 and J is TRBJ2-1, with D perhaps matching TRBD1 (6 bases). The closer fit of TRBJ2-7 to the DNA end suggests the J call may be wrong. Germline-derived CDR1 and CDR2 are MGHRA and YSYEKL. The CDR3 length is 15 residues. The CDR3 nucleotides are TGCGCCAGCAGCCAAGACAGGGGTTGGGCTATGGAGCAGTACTTC. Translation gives CASSQDRGWAMEQYF.

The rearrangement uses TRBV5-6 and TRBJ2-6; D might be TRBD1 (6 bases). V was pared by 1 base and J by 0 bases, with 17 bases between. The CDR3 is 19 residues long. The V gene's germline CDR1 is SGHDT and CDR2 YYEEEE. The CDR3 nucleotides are TGTGCCAGCAGCTTGTATTTGGCAGGGGCTTCCTCTGGGGCCAACGTCCTGACTTTC. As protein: CASSLYLAGASSGANVLTF.

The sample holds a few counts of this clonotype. The CDR3 spells CSVAAQPYEQYF. The CDR3 bases are TGCAGCGTTGCGGCCCAGCCCTACGAGCAGTACTTC. The chain carries TRBV29-1 and TRBJ2-7; no firm D call. The CDR3 extends over 12 amino acids. V dropped 4 bases and J dropped 2 bases, with 9 bases sitting between them. The germline CDR1 and CDR2 sequences are SQVTM and ANQGSEA.

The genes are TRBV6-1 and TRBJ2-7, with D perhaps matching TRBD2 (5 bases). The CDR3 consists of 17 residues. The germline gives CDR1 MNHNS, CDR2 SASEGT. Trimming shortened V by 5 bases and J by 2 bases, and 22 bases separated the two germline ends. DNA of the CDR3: TGTGCCAGCAGTCCCCCGCGGGCGAGCGGTTCGACCTACGAGCAGTACTTC. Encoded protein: CASSPPRASGSTYEQYF.

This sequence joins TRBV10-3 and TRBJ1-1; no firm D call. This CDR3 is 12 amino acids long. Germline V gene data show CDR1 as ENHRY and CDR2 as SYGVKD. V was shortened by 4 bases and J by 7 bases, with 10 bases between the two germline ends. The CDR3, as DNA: TGTGCCATCAGTGGGGCAGTGAGTGAAGCTTTCTTT. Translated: CAISGAVSEAFF.

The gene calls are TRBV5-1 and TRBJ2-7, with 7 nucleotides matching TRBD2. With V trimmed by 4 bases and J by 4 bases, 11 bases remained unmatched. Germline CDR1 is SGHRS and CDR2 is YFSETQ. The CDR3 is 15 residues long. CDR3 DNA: TGCGCCAGCAGCCAGCTCACTAGCGCTGCGTACGAGCAGTACTTC. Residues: CASSQLTSAAYEQYF.

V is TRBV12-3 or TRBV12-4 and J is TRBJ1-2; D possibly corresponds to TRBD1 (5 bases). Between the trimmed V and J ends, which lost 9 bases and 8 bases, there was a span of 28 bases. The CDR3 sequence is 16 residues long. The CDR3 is CASQLGPGTFEPGYTF. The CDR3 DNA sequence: TGTGCCAGTCAGCTGGGTCCCGGGACCTTCGAACCGGGCTACACCTTC.

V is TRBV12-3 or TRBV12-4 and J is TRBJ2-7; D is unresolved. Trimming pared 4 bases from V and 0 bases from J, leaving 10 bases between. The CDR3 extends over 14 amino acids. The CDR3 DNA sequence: TGTGCCAGCAGTTCAGGCGGTCTCTCCTACGAGCAGTACTTC. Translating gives CASSSGGLSYEQYF.

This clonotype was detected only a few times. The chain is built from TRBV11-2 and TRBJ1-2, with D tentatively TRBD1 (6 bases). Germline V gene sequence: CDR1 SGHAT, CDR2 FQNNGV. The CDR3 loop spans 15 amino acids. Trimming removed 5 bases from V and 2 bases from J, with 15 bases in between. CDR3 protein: CASSHPGGRNYGYTF. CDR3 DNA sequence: TGTGCCAGCAGCCACCCCGGGGGCAGAAACTATGGCTACACCTTC.

The CDR3 is CASSYREAGTEAFF. The CDR3 nucleotides are TGTGCCAGCAGTTACCGCGAGGCTGGCACTGAAGCTTTCTTT. The chain uses TRBV6-5 and TRBJ1-1; D unclear. Trimming cost V 2 bases and J 4 bases, with 11 bases left between them. This CDR3 comprises 14 residues. CDR1 MNHEY and CDR2 SVGAGI come from the germline V gene.

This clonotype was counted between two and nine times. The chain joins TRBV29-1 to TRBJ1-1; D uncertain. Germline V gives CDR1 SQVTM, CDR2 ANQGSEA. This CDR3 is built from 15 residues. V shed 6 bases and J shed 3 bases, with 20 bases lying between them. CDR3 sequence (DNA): TGCAGCGTCGTACCACTTGGCGGGAGAGACACTGAAGCTTTCTTT. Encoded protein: CSVVPLGGRDTEAFF.

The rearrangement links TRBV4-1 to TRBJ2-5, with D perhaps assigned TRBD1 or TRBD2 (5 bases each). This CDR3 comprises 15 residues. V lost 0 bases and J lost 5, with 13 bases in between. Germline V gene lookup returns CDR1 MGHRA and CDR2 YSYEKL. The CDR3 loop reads CASSQDPGTVETQYF. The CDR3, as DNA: TGCGCCAGCAGCCAAGATCCGGGGACGGTGGAGACCCAGTACTTC.